The 18 T cell receptor beta chains below come from one sample, sequenced in a study of blood T cell repertoires in COVID-19. Method: immunoSEQ multiplex PCR; TCRdb's copy keeps in-frame clones and lacks some. The sample lists roughly 330,000 clones, approximately 87% occurring once. Sequencing was carried out using PBMCs or T cells enriched from blood (not recorded which). Receptors originate from a woman in her thirties who had recovered from COVID-19.

V and J are TRBV7-2 and TRBJ1-5; no clear D gene. V dropped 3 bases and J dropped 0 bases, with 12 bases sitting between them. The length of the CDR3 is 16 residues. CDR1 is SGHTA, CDR2 FQGNSA, per germline. The CDR3 DNA reads TGTGCCAGCAGCTTGGTCTGGCAGTCTAGCAATCAGCCCCAGCATTTT. Its translation: CASSLVWQSSNQPQHF. Based on the CDR3 plus reference TRBV7-2 and TRBJ1-5, the full variable domain is GAGVSQSPSNKVTEKGKDVELRCDPISGHTALYWYRQSLGQGLEFLIYFQGNSAPDKSGLPSDRFSAERTGGSVSTLTIQRTQQEDSAVYLCASSLVWQSSNQPQHFGDGTRLSIL.

CDR3 amino acids: CASSESLRNSPLHF. DNA of the CDR3: TGTGCCAGCAGTGAATCCCTGCGGAATTCACCCCTCCACTTT. The V gene is TRBV6-4, the J gene TRBJ1-6, with D unresolved. The CDR3 consists of 14 residues. Trimming stripped 3 bases from V and 7 bases from J, with 10 bases between. Germline CDR1 and CDR2: MRHNA and SNTAGT.

V usage is TRBV7-3 and J usage is TRBJ2-7; 9 bases align to TRBD2. Germline loops: CDR1 SGHTA, CDR2 FQGTGA. After removal of 5 bases from V and 3 bases from J, the junction contained 11 bases not matched to a gene. The CDR3 runs to 16 residues. CDR3: CASSPTGTSSFYEQYF. The DNA of the CDR3 is TGTGCCAGCAGCCCCACCGGGACTAGCAGTTTCTACGAGCAGTACTTC.

V gene TRBV12-5 combines with J gene TRBJ1-5, with D unclear. The CDR3 length is 21 residues. The germline CDR1 and CDR2 sequences are LGHNT and FRNRAP. The germline V and J ends were trimmed by 4 bases and 0 bases, with 28 bases remaining between them. The CDR3 reads CASGSPRLFKNTAVSNQPQHF. The CDR3 nucleotides read TGTGCTAGTGGTTCCCCCCGACTCTTTAAGAACACCGCGGTTAGCAATCAGCCCCAGCATTTT. The whole variable domain, remainder taken from reference TRBV12-5 and TRBJ1-5, is DARVTQTPRHKVTEMGQEVTMRCQPILGHNTVFWYRQTMMQGLELLAYFRNRAPLDDSGMPKDRFSAEMPDATLATLKIQPSEPRDSAVYFCASGSPRLFKNTAVSNQPQHFGDGTRLSIL.

The chain combines TRBV7-9 with TRBJ1-1, with D unresolved. V dropped 1 base and J dropped 1 base, with 7 bases sitting between them. The CDR3 has 14 amino acids. Germline CDR1 is SEHNR and CDR2 is FQNEAQ (reference sequence). Here the CDR3 reads CASSLVEGNTEAFF. CDR3 DNA sequence: TGTGCCAGCAGCTTAGTAGAGGGGAACACTGAAGCTTTCTTT.

V is TRBV5-6 and J is TRBJ2-2, with a tentative D call TRBD2 (6 bases). This CDR3 is 18 amino acids long. With 1 base removed from V and 3 bases from J, the gap between germline ends came to 19 bases. CDR1 and CDR2 from the germline V gene are SGHDT and YYEEEE. The DNA for the CDR3 is TGTGCCAGCAGCTTGTTCGTTGTTTGGGAGGTGGACACCGGGGAGCTGTTTTTT. It specifies CASSLFVVWEVDTGELFF.

This clone appeared a single time. V is TRBV29-1 and J is TRBJ2-7, with D perhaps TRBD2 (6 bases). V dropped 6 bases and J dropped 3 bases, with 24 bases sitting between them. This CDR3 region has 16 residues. Germline CDR1 and CDR2: SQVTM and ANQGSEA. CDR3 amino acids: CSVGGRGRDSYYEQYF. The CDR3 DNA follows: TGCAGCGTCGGAGGACGCGGGCGGGACTCGTACTACGAGCAGTACTTC.

The chain couples TRBV2 to TRBJ2-5; 16 bases are a match to TRBD2. Germline loops: CDR1 SNHLY, CDR2 FYNNEI. The CDR3 totals 16 residues. The J segment lost 5 bases and the V segment lost 3 bases, leaving 3 bases of the junction unmatched. The chain's CDR3 is CASSEPGLAGGETQYF. The CDR3 region has the DNA TGTGCCAGCAGTGAGCCGGGACTAGCGGGGGGGGAGACCCAGTACTTC.

V usage is TRBV28 and J usage is TRBJ2-7; D may be TRBD2 (7 bases). The CDR3 loop spans 16 amino acids. Germline lookup yields CDR1 MDHEN and CDR2 SYDVKM. V was clipped by 2 bases and J by 4 bases, with 18 bases between them. CDR3 sequence reads: CASSLTGGFRTYEQYF. DNA for the CDR3: TGTGCCAGCAGTTTAACGGGGGGCTTCAGGACTTACGAGCAGTACTTC.

The V call is TRBV28, the J call TRBJ1-4; D is uncertain. CDR1 MDHEN and CDR2 SYDVKM come from the germline V gene. The V and J ends lost 2 bases and 0 bases respectively, with 19 bases between them. The CDR3 sequence is 19 residues long. CDR3 nucleotides: TGTGCCAGCAGTTTACTAAACCCGGGAGCCTATGCAACTAATGAAAAACTGTTTTTT. It codes for CASSLLNPGAYATNEKLFF.

The rearrangement uses TRBV9 and TRBJ2-1, with D uncertain. Germline CDR1 SGDLS, CDR2 YYNGEE. CDR3 length equals 15 residues. V lost 3 bases and J lost 2, with 12 bases in between. The CDR3 here is CASSDRGAPYNEQFF. CDR3 sequence (DNA): TGTGCCAGCAGCGACCGAGGAGCTCCCTACAATGAGCAGTTCTTC.

V is TRBV7-9 and J is TRBJ2-1; 8 nucleotides align to TRBD2. The V gene end was trimmed by 7 bases and the J gene end by 10 bases; junction bases not matched to a gene: 9. The CDR3 has 13 residues. In germline, CDR1 is SEHNR, CDR2 FQNEAQ (reference sequence). CDR3 nucleotides: TGTGCCAGCACCCCGGGAGGGCCCAGGGAGCAGTTCTTC. This gives the protein CASTPGGPREQFF.

The V call is TRBV14, the J call TRBJ1-2; TRBD1 is a possible D gene (5 bases). V shed 4 bases and J shed 4 bases, with 10 bases lying between them. Germline V gene sequence: CDR1 SGHDN, CDR2 FVKESK. This CDR3 has 13 residues. For the CDR3, the DNA is TGTGCCAGCAGCCCAGGACAAGGCTATGGCTACACCTTC. This translates into CASSPGQGYGYTF.

The chain employs TRBV28 and TRBJ1-4; 7 bases agree with TRBD1. Per germline, CDR1 MDHEN and CDR2 SYDVKM. The CDR3 length is 14 residues. The ends lost 4 bases at V and 7 bases at J; junction bases unmatched: 6. CDR3 sequence reads: CASSSRGWGEKLFF. The CDR3 nucleotides read TGTGCCAGCAGTTCCAGGGGGTGGGGTGAAAAACTGTTTTTT.

The sample holds many counts of this clone. The chain carries TRBV4-1 and TRBJ1-6; D is undetermined. CDR3 length equals 14 residues. V lost 1 base and J 13 bases, leaving 14 bases between the germline ends. CDR1 and CDR2 from the germline V gene are MGHRA and YSYEKL. Written as DNA, the CDR3 is TGCGCCAGCAGCCAAGTGGGCTTTCGACGTCCCCTCCACTTT. Protein: CASSQVGFRRPLHF.

J is TRBJ1-2 and V is TRBV20-1; the D gene is possibly TRBD1 (5 bases). The germline CDR1 and CDR2 sequences are DFQATT and SNEGSKA (reference sequence). The CDR3 is made up of 11 amino acids. V was trimmed by 3 bases and J by 8 bases, leaving 10 bases between them. The CDR3 sequence is CSARWQGGYTF. The CDR3 DNA reads as TGCAGTGCTAGGTGGCAGGGAGGCTACACCTTC.

The chain has TRBV12-3 or TRBV12-4 and TRBJ2-7; 7 nucleotides align to TRBD1. This CDR3 contains 13 residues. After removal of 3 bases from V and 2 bases from J, the junction contained 1 base not matched to a gene. DNA for the CDR3: TGTGCCAGCAGTTTGGGACAGCCCTACGAGCAGTACTTC. The encoded protein is CASSLGQPYEQYF.

The chain recombines TRBV14 with TRBJ2-2; 11 bases align to TRBD2. The CDR3 contains 15 residues. CDR1 is SGHDN, CDR2 FVKESK, per germline. J lost 5 bases, V lost 6 bases, and 5 bases had no gene match. This CDR3 reads CASRLRTSGTGELFF. As DNA, the CDR3 is TGTGCCAGCAGGCTAAGGACTAGCGGGACCGGGGAGCTGTTTTTT. The variable domain in full, with the rest retrieved from reference TRBV14 and TRBJ2-2, is EAGVTQFPSHSVIEKGQTVTLRCDPISGHDNLYWYRRVMGKEIKFLLHFVKESKQDESGMPNNRFLAERTGGTYSTLKVQPAELEDSGVYFCASRLRTSGTGELFFGEGSRLTVL.